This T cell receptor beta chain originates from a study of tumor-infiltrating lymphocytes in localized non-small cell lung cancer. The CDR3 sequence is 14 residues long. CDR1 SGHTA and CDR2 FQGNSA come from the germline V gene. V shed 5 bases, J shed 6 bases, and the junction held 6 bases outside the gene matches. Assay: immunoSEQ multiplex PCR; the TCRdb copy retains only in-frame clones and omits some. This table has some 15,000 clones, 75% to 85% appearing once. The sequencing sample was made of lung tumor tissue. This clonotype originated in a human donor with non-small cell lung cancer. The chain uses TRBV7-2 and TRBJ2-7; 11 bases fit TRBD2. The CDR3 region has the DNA TGTGCCAGCAGCAGCGGGACTAGCGGTCTCGAGCAGTACTTC. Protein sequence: CASSSGTSGLEQYF.